This T cell receptor (beta chain) came from a study of sequential checkpoint blockade in melanoma. For the study at large: Each arm's sequence ended with maintenance nivolumab.

Profiling relied on immunoSEQ multiplex PCR, and the TCRdb table lists in-frame clones only, not all of them. The table includes about 13,000 clones, about 78% detected once. V was clipped by 6 bases and J by 8 bases; unmatched bases: 5. The CDR3 runs 14 residues. In germline, CDR1 is MNHEY, CDR2 SVGAGI. Treatment reported: randomized to nivolumab then ipilimumab (arm A) or the reverse (arm B). No patient had prior DNA-damaging chemotherapy. The clonotype originates from a human donor with melanoma. The chain links TRBV6-5 to TRBJ1-4; 11 bases match TRBD1. This sample comprised CD8+ T cells sorted from blood (inferred from file names), obtained from a patient given nivolumab and ipilimumab in sequence. The CDR3 loop reads CASSGQGAPEKLFF. The CDR3 DNA reads as TGTGCCAGCAGCGGACAGGGGGCGCCCGAAAAACTGTTTTTT.